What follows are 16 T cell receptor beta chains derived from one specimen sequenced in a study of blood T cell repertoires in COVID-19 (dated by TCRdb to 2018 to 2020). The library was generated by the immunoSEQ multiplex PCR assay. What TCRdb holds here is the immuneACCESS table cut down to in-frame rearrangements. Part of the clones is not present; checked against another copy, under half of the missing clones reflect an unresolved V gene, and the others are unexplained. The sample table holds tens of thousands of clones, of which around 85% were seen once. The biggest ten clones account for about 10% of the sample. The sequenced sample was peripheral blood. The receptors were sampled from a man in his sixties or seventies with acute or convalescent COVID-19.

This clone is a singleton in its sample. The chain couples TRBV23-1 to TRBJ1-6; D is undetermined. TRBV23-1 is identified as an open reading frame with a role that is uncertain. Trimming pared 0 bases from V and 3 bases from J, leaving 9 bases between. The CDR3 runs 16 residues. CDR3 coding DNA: TGCGCCAGCAGTCAATCGAGGGCAGACTATAATTCACCCCTCCACTTT. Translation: CASSQSRADYNSPLHF.

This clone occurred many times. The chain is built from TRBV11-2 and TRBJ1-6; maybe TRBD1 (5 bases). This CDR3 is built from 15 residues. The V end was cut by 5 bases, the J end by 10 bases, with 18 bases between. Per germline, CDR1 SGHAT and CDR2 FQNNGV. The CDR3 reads CASSMPTGGFSPLHF. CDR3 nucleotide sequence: TGTGCCAGCAGCATGCCCACGGGGGGTTTCTCACCCCTCCACTTT.

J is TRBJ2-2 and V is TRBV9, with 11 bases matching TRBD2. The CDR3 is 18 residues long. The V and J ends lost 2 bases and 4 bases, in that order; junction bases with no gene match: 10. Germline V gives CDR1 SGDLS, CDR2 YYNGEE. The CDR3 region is CASSVYPRLAGSTGELFF. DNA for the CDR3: TGTGCCAGCAGCGTCTATCCTCGACTAGCGGGGAGCACCGGGGAGCTGTTTTTT.

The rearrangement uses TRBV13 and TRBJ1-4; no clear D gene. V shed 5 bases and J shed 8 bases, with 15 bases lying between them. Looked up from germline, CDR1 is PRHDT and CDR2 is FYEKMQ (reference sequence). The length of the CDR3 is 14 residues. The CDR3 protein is CASSPEGRGEKLFF. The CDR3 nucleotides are TGTGCCAGCAGCCCTGAGGGCCGAGGGGAAAAACTGTTTTTT. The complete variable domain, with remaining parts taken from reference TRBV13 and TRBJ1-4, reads AAGVIQSPRHLIKEKRETATLKCYPIPRHDTVYWYQQGPGQDPQFLISFYEKMQSDKGSIPDRFSAQQFSDYHSELNMSSLELGDSALYFCASSPEGRGEKLFFGSGTQLSVL.

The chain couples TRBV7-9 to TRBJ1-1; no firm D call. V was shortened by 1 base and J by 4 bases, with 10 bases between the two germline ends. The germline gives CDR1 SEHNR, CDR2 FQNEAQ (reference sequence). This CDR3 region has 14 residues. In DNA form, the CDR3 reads TGTGCCAGCAGCTTAGTAGGCGGTGGCACTGAAGCTTTCTTT. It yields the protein CASSLVGGGTEAFF.

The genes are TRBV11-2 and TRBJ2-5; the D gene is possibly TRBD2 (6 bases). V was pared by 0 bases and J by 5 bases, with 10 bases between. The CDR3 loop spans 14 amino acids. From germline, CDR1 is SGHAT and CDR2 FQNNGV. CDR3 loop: CASSLEAGLETQYF. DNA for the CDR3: TGTGCCAGCAGCTTAGAGGCGGGGCTGGAGACCCAGTACTTC.

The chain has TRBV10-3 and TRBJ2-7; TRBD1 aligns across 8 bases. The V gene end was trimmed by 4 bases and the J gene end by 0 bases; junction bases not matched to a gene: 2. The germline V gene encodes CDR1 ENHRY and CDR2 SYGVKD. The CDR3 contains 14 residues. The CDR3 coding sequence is TGTGCCATCAGTGGGACAGGGAGCTCCTACGAGCAGTACTTC. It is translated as CAISGTGSSYEQYF.

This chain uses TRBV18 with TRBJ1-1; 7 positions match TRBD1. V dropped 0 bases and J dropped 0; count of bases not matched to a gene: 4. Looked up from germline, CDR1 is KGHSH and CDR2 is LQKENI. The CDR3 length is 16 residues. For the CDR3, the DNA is TGTGCCAGCTCACCACCTAACAGGGGCTTGAACACTGAAGCTTTCTTT. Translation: CASSPPNRGLNTEAFF.

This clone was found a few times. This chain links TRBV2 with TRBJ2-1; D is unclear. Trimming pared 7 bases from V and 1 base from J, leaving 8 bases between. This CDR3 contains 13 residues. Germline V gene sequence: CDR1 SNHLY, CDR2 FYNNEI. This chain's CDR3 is CASKHPSYNEQFF. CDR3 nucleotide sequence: TGTGCCAGCAAACACCCTTCCTACAATGAGCAGTTCTTC.

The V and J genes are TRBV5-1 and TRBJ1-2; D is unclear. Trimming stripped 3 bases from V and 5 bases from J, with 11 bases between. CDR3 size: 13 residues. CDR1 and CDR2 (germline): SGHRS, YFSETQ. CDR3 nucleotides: TGCGCCAGCAGCTCGGAGAATTGGTATGGCTACACCTTC. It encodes CASSSENWYGYTF.

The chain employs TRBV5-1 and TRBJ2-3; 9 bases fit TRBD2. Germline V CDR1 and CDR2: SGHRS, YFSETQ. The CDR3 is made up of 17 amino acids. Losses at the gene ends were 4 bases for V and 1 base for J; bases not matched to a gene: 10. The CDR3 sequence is CASSPGMRGGRTDTQYF. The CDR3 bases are TGCGCCAGCAGCCCTGGGATGCGGGGGGGCCGCACAGATACGCAGTATTTT.

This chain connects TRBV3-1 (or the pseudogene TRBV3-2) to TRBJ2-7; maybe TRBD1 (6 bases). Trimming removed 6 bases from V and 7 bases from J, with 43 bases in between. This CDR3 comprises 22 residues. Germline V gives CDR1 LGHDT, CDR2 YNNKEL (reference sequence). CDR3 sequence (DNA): TGTGCCAGCAGACAAAGGCCACTTCAAAACCATCCACCACAGGGCCCGACGGGGGAGCAGTACGTC. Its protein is CASRQRPLQNHPPQGPTGEQYV.

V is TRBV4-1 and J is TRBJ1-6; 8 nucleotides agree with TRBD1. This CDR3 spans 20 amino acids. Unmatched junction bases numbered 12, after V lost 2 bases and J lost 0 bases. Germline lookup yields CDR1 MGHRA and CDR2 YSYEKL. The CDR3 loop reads CASSQKSGTTGGSYNSPLHF. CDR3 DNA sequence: TGCGCCAGCAGCCAAAAAAGTGGGACCACAGGGGGCTCCTATAATTCACCCCTCCACTTT.

CDR3 coding DNA: TGTGCCAGCAGCCAAGCACAGGGGGTGAAGGTAGCCGGGGAGCTGTTTTTT. Translation gives CASSQAQGVKVAGELFF. This chain connects TRBV28 to TRBJ2-2; 8 positions agree with TRBD1. V was pared by 6 bases and J by 6 bases, with 15 bases of the junction left unmatched. The CDR3 is made up of 17 amino acids. Germline values: CDR1 MDHEN, CDR2 SYDVKM.

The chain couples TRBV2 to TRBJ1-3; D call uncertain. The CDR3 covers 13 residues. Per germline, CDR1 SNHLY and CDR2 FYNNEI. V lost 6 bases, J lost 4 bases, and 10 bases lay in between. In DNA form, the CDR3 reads TGTGCCAGCAGCGTCTCTTCGGGAAACACCATATATTTT. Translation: CASSVSSGNTIYF. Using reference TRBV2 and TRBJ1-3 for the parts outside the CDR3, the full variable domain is EPEVTQTPSHQVTQMGQEVILRCVPISNHLYFYWYRQILGQKVEFLVSFYNNEISEKSEIFDDQFSVERPDGSNFTLKIRSTKLEDSAMYFCASSVSSGNTIYFGEGSWLTVV.

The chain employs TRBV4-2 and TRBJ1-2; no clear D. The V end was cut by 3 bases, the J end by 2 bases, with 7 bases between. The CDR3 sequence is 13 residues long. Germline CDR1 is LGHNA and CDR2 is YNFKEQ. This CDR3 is CASSQPQNYGYTF. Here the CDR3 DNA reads TGTGCCAGCAGCCAGCCACAGAACTATGGCTACACCTTC.